The 10 T cell receptor beta chains in this list originate from one sample, sequenced in a study of blood T cell repertoires in COVID-19. The protocol was immunoSEQ multiplex PCR, while the TCRdb copy is restricted to in-frame clones and leaves out a portion. Among approximately 180,000 clones, about 75% were seen once, and the ten largest hold about 26%. Material: peripheral blood. These receptors were collected from a woman in her 70s with acute or convalescent COVID-19.

This sequence joins TRBV3-1 (or the pseudogene TRBV3-2) and TRBJ1-6; 9 nucleotides match TRBD1. The CDR3 has 15 amino acids. Germline V CDR1 and CDR2: LGHDT, YNNKEL (reference sequence). Trimming cost V 1 base and J 9 bases; bases outside gene matches: 4. The CDR3 reads CASSQAGQGSSPLHF. The CDR3, as DNA: TGTGCCAGCAGCCAAGCGGGACAGGGAAGTTCACCCCTCCACTTT.

In this sample, this clone turned up a few times. This sequence joins TRBV6-5 and TRBJ2-5; D call uncertain. CDR3 length: 14 residues. Per the germline V gene, CDR1 is MNHEY and CDR2 is SVGAGI. The V gene lost 6 bases and the J gene lost 1 base, with 12 bases spanning the gap. The DNA for the CDR3 is TGTGCCAGCAGGTTGTCGGGTATCCAAGAGACCCAGTACTTC. Translation: CASRLSGIQETQYF.

CDR3 DNA sequence: TGTGCCAGCAGCCCCCTCCCGGGAGGCTCTGGAAACACCATATATTTT. It encodes CASSPLPGGSGNTIYF. This rearrangement joins TRBV3-1 (or the pseudogene TRBV3-2) to TRBJ1-3; D not resolved. Germline V CDR1 and CDR2: LGHDT, YNNKEL (reference sequence). Trimming removed 4 bases from V and 0 bases from J, with 13 bases in between. This CDR3 has 16 residues.

The chain's CDR3 is CASSLGHPGETQYF. In DNA, the CDR3 is TGTGCCAGCAGCTTAGGCCACCCCGGGGAGACCCAGTACTTC. The V call is TRBV11-3, the J call TRBJ2-5; D gene unclear. The CDR3 consists of 14 residues. The V end lost 1 base, the J end lost 5 bases, and 11 bases lay between the germline ends. The germline V gene encodes CDR1 SGHNT and CDR2 YENEEA.

This rearrangement joins TRBV19 to TRBJ2-2, with TRBD1 matching 7 bases. This CDR3 spans 13 amino acids. V lost 5 bases and J lost 5; bases outside the gene matches: 2. In germline, CDR1 is LNHDA, CDR2 SQIVND (reference sequence). The CDR3 DNA is TGTGCCAGTAGTCGACAGGGAACCGGGGAGCTGTTTTTT. The encoded protein is CASSRQGTGELFF.

This clone showed up just a few times. This chain connects TRBV5-6 to TRBJ2-7; 10 nucleotides line up with TRBD1. From germline, CDR1 is SGHDT and CDR2 YYEEEE. V dropped 3 bases and J dropped 1; count of bases not matched to a gene: 4. CDR3 length equals 15 residues. The CDR3 sequence: CASSSDRGMSYEQYF. In DNA, the CDR3 is TGTGCCAGCAGCTCGGACAGGGGGATGTCCTACGAGCAGTACTTC. The complete variable domain, with remaining parts taken from reference TRBV5-6 and TRBJ2-7, reads DAGVTQSPTHLIKTRGQQVTLRCSPKSGHDTVSWYQQALGQGPQFIFQYYEEEERQRGNFPDRFSGHQFPNYSSELNVNALLLGDSALYLCASSSDRGMSYEQYFGPGTRLTVT.

The V call is TRBV5-1, the J call TRBJ2-7, with TRBD2 matching over 7 bases. Germline lookup yields CDR1 SGHRS and CDR2 YFSETQ. Germline trimming cut 6 bases from V and 5 bases from J; bases unmatched to any gene: 11. The CDR3 is made up of 14 amino acids. CDR3 DNA sequence: TGCGCCAGCACCATTGGGGGGGGAGCGAACGAGCAGTACTTC. Protein sequence: CASTIGGGANEQYF.

V usage is TRBV20-1 and J usage is TRBJ1-1; possibly TRBD1 for D (5 bases). Germline CDR1 is DFQATT and CDR2 is SNEGSKA (reference sequence). CDR3 length: 11 amino acids. V was cut by 4 bases and J by 7 bases, with 10 bases left in between. Written as DNA, the CDR3 is TGCAGTGCTACTACAGGAGTTGAAGCTTTCTTT. It encodes CSATTGVEAFF.

Here the CDR3 DNA reads TGCAGTGCTAGGCGGACCGGGGAGCTGTTTTTT. This gives the protein CSARRTGELFF. This chain links TRBV20-1 with TRBJ2-2; no definite D call. Germline V gene data show CDR1 as DFQATT and CDR2 as SNEGSKA (reference sequence). The CDR3 runs 11 residues. The V and J ends lost 3 bases and 5 bases respectively, with 4 bases between them.

The V call is TRBV10-3, the J call TRBJ2-3; 10 positions match TRBD2. Losses at the gene ends were 6 bases for V and 3 bases for J; bases not matched to a gene: 6. The CDR3 is 15 amino acids. Per the germline V gene, CDR1 is ENHRY and CDR2 is SYGVKD. The CDR3 DNA is TGTGCCATCAGAATAGGACTAGCGGAGACAGATACGCAGTATTTT. It codes for CAIRIGLAETDTQYF.